A selection of T cell receptor beta chains follows, all from one sample in a study of shared clonotypes between healthy human individuals. Clones were read by immunoSEQ multiplex PCR, and TCRdb kept only the in-frame ones, dropping some. The table has 700,000 to 950,000 clones, 95% to 97% seen once; the top ten hold about 0.21%. Sequencing was performed on naive CD8+ T cells sorted from blood. The origin of the receptors is a man aged 30 to 39 in good health. Both conserved end residues are trimmed from each CDR3. D genes are given only for firm matches. Only some rows state a clone size, as once, few, many or a class for expanded clones.

abundance	v_gene	d_gene	CDR3aa
once	TRBV6-1	TRBD1	ASSAGQVSSYNEQF
-	TRBV7-2	-	ASSSSAGKYNEQF
-	TRBV4-3	TRBD1	ASSQRDRGVGDNYGYT
-	TRBV7-9	TRBD2	ASSLGGTSTDTQY
-	TRBV7-8	-	ASSFLSGTGELF
-	TRBV27	-	ASSPRRYEQY
-	TRBV19	-	ASSTAELENTEAF
-	TRBV11-2	-	ASSPGGTGYEQY
-	TRBV5-6	-	ASSFLGTEAF
-	TRBV18	TRBD1	ASSRTMPGQDQYEQY
-	TRBV5-1	TRBD2	ASSFLAGELYNEQF
-	TRBV5-1	TRBD1	ASSLVYEGTGSNEQY
-	TRBV7-9	-	ASSRAGQHTGELF
-	TRBV9	-	ASSVGGPNYGYT
-	TRBV7-2	TRBD2	ASSSLAGEGDSYEQY
-	TRBV4-1	-	ASSQAPPAATSYEQY
-	TRBV28	-	ASSEPGVGQPQH
-	TRBV9	-	ASSVGVIAEADTQY
-	TRBV15	TRBD2	ATSRAGTSGSGSGELF
few	TRBV7-9	TRBD2	ASSEGLAGYRQF
-	TRBV29-1	-	SVEFWVGQHTDTQY
-	TRBV28	TRBD2	ASSLSVAGAYEQY
-	TRBV7-8	-	ASSLAASGNEQF
-	TRBV5-4	-	ASSLAATEAF
-	TRBV7-4	-	ASSLLGCVGFGTEAF
-	TRBV15	TRBD2	ATSNGLAGGNQETQY
-	TRBV7-9	TRBD2	ASSFGLAGDEQY
-	TRBV27	TRBD2	ASSFGRALADTQY
-	TRBV29-1	TRBD1	SVEERTGTGPYEQY